The next 6 T cell receptor beta chains were all read from a single sample in a study of monozygotic twins with cystic fibrosis. The repertoire was sequenced with immunoSEQ multiplex PCR; TCRdb's copy has only in-frame clones and lacks some. The profile shows 30,000 to 40,000 clones, around 96% of them singletons. Sample: blood. These receptor sequences come from a girl aged 2-15 years with cystic fibrosis.

This rearrangement joins TRBV7-9 to TRBJ2-1; D remains ambiguous. The length of the CDR3 is 13 residues. V shed 4 bases and J shed 5 bases, with 9 bases lying between them. Germline CDR1 and CDR2: SEHNR and FQNEAQ (reference sequence). The CDR3 DNA reads as TGTGCCAGCAGCTCCGTGCTAGACAATGAGCAGTTCTTC. Its translation: CASSSVLDNEQFF.

This clone has only one observation. The rearrangement uses TRBV5-1 and TRBJ2-3; D gene unclear. From germline, CDR1 is SGHRS and CDR2 YFSETQ. The germline V and J ends were trimmed by 3 bases and 4 bases, with 21 bases remaining between them. The CDR3 consists of 17 residues. The CDR3 loop reads CASSSQAAGMYPDTQYF. The CDR3 DNA follows: TGCGCCAGCAGCTCGCAGGCGGCCGGAATGTACCCAGATACGCAGTATTTT.

V gene TRBV29-1 combines with J gene TRBJ2-7; TRBD2 aligns across 11 bases. This CDR3 has 17 residues. The germline V gene has CDR1 SQVTM and CDR2 ANQGSEA. With V trimmed by 6 bases and J by 0 bases, 13 bases remained unmatched. This CDR3 reads CSVTGTSGFFSSYEQYF. CDR3 nucleotides: TGCAGCGTCACCGGGACTAGCGGTTTTTTTAGCTCCTACGAGCAGTACTTC.

The chain recombines TRBV5-1 with TRBJ2-1, with 13 bases matching TRBD2. Germline V gene lookup returns CDR1 SGHRS and CDR2 YFSETQ. The CDR3 is made up of 17 amino acids. Trimming removed 4 bases from V and 3 bases from J; junction bases left unmatched: 7. The CDR3 DNA reads TGCGCCAGCAGCAGGACTAGCGGGAGAGAATTCTACAATGAGCAGTTCTTC. This encodes CASSRTSGREFYNEQFF.

The CDR3 is CASRAYGSAYEQYF. CDR3 coding DNA: TGTGCCAGTCGAGCGTACGGGAGTGCCTACGAGCAGTACTTC. The gene calls are TRBV2 and TRBJ2-7; D perhaps matches TRBD2 (6 bases). This CDR3 is 14 amino acids long. V was pared by 9 bases and J by 2 bases, with 17 bases between. Germline CDR1 SNHLY, CDR2 FYNNEI.

Regarding this clone: The identical CDR3 is also encoded by other nucleotide sequences in the sample. Here the CDR3 reads CSAWLPSPRRYSPAYEQYF. The DNA of the CDR3 is TGCAGCGCTTGGTTGCCCTCACCCCGGAGATACAGCCCTGCCTACGAGCAGTACTTC. The chain combines TRBV29-1 with TRBJ2-7; the D is unclear. V lost 7 bases and J lost 2, with 33 bases in between. The CDR3 has 19 residues. The germline V gene encodes CDR1 SQVTM and CDR2 ANQGSEA.